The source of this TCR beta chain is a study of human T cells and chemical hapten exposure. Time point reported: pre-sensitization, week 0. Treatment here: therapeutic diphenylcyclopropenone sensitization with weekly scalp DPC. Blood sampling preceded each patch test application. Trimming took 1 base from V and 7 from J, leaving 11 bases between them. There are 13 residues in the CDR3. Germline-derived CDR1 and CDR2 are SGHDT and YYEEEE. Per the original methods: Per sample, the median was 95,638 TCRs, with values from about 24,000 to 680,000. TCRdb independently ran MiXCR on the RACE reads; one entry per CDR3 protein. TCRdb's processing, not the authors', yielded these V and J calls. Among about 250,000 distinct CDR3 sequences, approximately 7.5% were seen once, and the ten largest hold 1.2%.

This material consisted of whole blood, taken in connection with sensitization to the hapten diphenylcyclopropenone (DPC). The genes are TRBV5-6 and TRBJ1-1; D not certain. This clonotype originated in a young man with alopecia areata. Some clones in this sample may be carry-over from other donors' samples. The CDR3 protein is CASSLSYIGEAFF. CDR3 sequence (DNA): TGTGCCAGCAGCTTGAGTTATATCGGTGAAGCTTTCTTT. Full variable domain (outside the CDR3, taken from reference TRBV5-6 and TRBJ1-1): DAGVTQSPTHLIKTRGQQVTLRCSPKSGHDTVSWYQQALGQGPQFIFQYYEEEERQRGNFPDRFSGHQFPNYSSELNVNALLLGDSALYLCASSLSYIGEAFFGQGTRLTVV.